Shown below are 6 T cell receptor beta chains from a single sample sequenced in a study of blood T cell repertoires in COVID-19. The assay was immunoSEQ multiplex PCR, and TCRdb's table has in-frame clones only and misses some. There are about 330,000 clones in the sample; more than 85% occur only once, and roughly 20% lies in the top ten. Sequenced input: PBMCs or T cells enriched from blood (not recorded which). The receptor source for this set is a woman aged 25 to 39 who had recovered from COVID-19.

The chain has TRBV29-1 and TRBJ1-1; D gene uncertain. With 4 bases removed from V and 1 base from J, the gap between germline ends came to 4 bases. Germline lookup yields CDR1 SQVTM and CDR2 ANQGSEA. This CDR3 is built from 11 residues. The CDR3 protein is CSVARNTEAFF. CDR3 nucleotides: TGCAGCGTTGCCAGGAACACTGAAGCTTTCTTT. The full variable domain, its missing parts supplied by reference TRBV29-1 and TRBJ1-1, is SAVISQKPSRDICQRGTSLTIQCQVDSQVTMMFWYRQQPGQSLTLIATANQGSEATYESGFVIDKFPISRPNLTFSTLTVSNMSPEDSSIYLCSVARNTEAFFGQGTRLTVV.

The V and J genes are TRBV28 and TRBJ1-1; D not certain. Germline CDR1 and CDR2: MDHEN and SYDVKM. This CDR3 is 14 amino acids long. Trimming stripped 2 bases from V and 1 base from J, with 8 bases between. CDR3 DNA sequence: TGTGCCAGCAGTTTAGTACAAAAGAACACTGAAGCTTTCTTT. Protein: CASSLVQKNTEAFF.

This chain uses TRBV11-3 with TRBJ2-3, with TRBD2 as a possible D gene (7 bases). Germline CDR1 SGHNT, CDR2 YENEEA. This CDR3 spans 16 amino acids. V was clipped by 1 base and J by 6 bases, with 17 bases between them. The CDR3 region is CASSLGAGGGDDTQYF. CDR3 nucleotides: TGTGCCAGCAGCTTAGGTGCCGGAGGGGGGGATGATACGCAGTATTTT.

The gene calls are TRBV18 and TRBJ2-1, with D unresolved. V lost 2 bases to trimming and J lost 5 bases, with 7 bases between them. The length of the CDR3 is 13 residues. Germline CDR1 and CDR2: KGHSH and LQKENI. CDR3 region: CASSPGLDNEQFF. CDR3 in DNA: TGTGCCAGCTCACCAGGGCTGGACAATGAGCAGTTCTTC.

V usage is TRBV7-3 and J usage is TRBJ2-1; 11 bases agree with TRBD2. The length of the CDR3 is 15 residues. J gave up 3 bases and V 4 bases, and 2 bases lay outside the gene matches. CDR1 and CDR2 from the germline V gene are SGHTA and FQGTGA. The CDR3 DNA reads TGTGCCAGCAGCTACGGGACTAGCGGCTACAATGAGCAGTTCTTC. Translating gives CASSYGTSGYNEQFF.

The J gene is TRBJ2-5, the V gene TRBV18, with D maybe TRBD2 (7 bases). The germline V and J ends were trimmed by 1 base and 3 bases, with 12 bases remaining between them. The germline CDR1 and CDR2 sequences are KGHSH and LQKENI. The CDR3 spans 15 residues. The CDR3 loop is CASSPRQGREETQYF. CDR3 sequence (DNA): TGTGCCAGCTCACCACGCCAGGGGAGGGAAGAGACCCAGTACTTC.